This T cell receptor beta chain is drawn from a study of identical twins. Study-level results: Twins' excess sharing was less marked for out-of-frame beta sequences. The models systematically underestimated how much out-of-frame TCR alpha was shared in monozygotic twins.

Concerning this clonotype itself: The antigen is undetermined. This may come from a read error, since a much larger clone is one base off.

CDR1 is DFQATT and CDR2 is SNEGSKA in the germline V gene (reference sequence). The CDR3 loop spans 13 amino acids. Trimming shortened V by 3 bases and J by 0 bases, and 8 bases separated the two germline ends. From the 5' RACE reads, TCRdb called clonotypes with MiXCR, one entry per CDR3 protein. Among 1.5 million to 2 million distinct CDR3 sequences, around a third were seen once, and the ten largest hold approximately 0.25%. The sequenced material came from cord blood. V gene TRBV20-1 combines with J gene TRBJ1-2; D not certain. The sequence came from a newborn girl in good health. The CDR3: CSARFGANYGYTF. CDR3 DNA: TGCAGTGCTAGGTTTGGAGCTAACTATGGCTACACCTTC.